Sequencing of this TCR beta chain was carried out in a study of blood T cell repertoires in COVID-19. Study context: Italy, Spain and the United States were the sources of the convalescent and acute COVID-19 samples. PBMCs, B-cell-depleted T cells, or T cells were the source of the cDNA or gDNA that made up the material.

The authors' processing: The assay estimated nucleated cells by amplifying reference gene primers. Libraries were prepared by immunoSEQ multiplex PCR; TCRdb keeps only in-frame clonotypes and omits some of them. Clone size and the V and J calls come from that table; the DNA yielded D and trimming. This sample yields 200,000 to 250,000 clones, of which 70% to 90% are seen a single time; around 3% belongs to the top ten. This CDR3 has 14 amino acids. Trimming removed 5 bases at V and 1 base at J, with 11 bases between. The V gene's germline CDR1 is MGHRA and CDR2 YSYEKL. The receptor comes from a man aged 18-30 years with active or convalescent COVID-19. The chain links TRBV4-1 to TRBJ1-1; D might be TRBD1 (5 bases). The sample was peripheral blood. The CDR3 sequence is CASSTRAGNTEAFF. CDR3 bases: TGCGCCAGCAGCACCAGGGCAGGGAACACTGAAGCTTTCTTT.